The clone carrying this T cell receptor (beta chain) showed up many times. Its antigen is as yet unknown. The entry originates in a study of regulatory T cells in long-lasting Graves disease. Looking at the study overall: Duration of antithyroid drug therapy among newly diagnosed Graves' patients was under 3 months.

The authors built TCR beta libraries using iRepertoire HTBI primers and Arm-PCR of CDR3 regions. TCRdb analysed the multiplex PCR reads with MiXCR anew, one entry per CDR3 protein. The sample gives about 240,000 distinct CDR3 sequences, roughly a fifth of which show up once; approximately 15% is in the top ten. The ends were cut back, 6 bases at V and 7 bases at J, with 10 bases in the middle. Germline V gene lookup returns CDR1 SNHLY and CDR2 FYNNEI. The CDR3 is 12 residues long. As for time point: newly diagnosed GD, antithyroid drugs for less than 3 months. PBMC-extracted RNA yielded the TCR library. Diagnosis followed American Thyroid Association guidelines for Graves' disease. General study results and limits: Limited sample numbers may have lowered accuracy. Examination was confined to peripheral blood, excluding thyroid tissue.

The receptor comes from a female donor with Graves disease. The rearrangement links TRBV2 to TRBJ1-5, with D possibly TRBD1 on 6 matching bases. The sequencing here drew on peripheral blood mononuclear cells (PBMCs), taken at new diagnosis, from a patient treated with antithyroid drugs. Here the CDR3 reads CASSQGTQPQHF. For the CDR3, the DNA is TGTGCCAGCAGCCAGGGGACCCAGCCCCAGCATTTT.